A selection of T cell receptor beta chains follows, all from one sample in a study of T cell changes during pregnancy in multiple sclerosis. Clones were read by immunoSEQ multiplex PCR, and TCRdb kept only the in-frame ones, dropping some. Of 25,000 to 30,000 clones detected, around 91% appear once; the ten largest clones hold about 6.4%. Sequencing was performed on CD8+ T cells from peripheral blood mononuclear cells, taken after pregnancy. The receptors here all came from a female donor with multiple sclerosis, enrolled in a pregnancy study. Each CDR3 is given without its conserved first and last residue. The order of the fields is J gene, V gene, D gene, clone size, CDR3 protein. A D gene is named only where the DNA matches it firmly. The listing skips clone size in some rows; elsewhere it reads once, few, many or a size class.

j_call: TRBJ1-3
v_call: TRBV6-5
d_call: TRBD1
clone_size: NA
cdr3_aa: ASGSTGNSGNTIY

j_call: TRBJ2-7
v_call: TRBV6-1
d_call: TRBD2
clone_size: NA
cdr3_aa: ASRELAGIRYEQY

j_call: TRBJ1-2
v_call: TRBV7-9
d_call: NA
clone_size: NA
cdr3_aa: ASSFSGGSYT

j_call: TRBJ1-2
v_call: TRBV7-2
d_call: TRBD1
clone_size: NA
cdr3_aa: ASSLGSGTGGGYT

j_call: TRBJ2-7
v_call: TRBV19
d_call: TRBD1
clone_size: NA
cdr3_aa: ASSAGTGPWEQY

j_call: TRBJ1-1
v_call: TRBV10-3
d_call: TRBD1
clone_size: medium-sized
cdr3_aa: AISVRDRRPRTEAF

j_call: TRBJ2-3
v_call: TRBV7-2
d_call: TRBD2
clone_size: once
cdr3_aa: ASSLWLAGGPGDTQY

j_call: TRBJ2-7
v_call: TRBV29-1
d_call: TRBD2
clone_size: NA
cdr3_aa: SAGGDGAYEQY

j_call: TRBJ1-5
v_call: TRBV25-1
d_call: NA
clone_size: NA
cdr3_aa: ASSEWARNQPQH

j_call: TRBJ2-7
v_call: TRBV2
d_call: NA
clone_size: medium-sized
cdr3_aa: ASSPRGEVYEQY

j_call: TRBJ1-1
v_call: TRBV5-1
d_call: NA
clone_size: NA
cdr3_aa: ASNKENEAF

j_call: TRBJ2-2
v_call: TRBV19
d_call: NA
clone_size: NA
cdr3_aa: ASINTGELF

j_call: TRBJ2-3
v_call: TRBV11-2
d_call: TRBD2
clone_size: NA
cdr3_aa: ASSEKAGGPWDTQY

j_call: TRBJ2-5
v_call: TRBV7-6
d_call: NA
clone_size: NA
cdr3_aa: ASSLAGGKETQY

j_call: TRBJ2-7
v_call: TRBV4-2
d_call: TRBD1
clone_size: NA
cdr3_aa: ASSQWDRQEQY

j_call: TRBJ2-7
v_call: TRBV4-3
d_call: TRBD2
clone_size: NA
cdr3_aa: ASSQDPASGYEQY

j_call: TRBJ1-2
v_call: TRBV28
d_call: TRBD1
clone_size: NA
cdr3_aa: ASSSLKTGIYGYT

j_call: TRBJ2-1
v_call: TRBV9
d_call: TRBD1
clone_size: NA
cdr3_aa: ASSVVGQGGDEQF

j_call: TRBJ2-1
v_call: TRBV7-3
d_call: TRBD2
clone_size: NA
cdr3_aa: ASSPTGTSHNEQF

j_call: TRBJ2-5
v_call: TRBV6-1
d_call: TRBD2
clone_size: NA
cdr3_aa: ASSLREAHQETQY

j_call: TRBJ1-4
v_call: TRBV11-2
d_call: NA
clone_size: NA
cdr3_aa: ASSPDPGSANEKLF

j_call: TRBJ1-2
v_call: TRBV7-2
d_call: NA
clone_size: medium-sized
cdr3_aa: ASSQYSDTGYGYT